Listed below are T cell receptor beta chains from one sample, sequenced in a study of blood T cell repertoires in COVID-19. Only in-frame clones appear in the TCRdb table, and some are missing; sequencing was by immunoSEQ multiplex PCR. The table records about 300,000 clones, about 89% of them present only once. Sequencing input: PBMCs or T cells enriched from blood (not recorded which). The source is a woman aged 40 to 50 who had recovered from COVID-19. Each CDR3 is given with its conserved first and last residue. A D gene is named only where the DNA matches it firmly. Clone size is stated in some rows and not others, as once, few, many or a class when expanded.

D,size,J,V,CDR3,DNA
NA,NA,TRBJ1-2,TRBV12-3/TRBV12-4,CASSFVREGGYTF,TGTGCCAGCAGTTTTGTGAGGGAAGGGGGCTACACCTTC
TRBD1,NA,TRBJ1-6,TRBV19,CAAGTANSPLHF,TGTGCCGCCGGGACAGCTAATTCACCCCTCCACTTT
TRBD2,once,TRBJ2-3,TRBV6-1,CASSGGLAGGSDTQYF,TGTGCCAGCAGTGGGGGTTTAGCGGGAGGCTCAGATACGCAGTATTTT
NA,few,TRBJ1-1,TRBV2,CASSGTANTEAFF,TGTGCCAGCAGTGGGACAGCGAACACTGAAGCTTTCTTT
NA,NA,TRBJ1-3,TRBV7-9,CASSLGQVDNTIYF,TGTGCCAGCAGCTTAGGACAGGTCGATAACACCATATATTTT
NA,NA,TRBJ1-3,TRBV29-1,CSVERGGNTIYF,TGCAGCGTTGAAAGGGGTGGAAACACCATATATTTT
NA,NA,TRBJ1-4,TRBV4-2,CASSRRGGGPFGNEKLFF,TGTGCCAGCAGCCGCCGAGGGGGGGGCCCGTTTGGTAATGAAAAACTGTTTTTT
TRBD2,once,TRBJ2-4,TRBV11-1,CASSLEGIGGRVFF,TGTGCCAGCAGCTTAGAGGGTATCGGTGGGAGGGTTTTTTTC
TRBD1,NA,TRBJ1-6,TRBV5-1,CASSLEGTVGTPLHF,TGCGCCAGCAGCTTGGAGGGGACAGTGGGGACTCCCCTCCACTTT
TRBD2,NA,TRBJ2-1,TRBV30,CAWRVAGVTYNEQFF,TGTGCCTGGAGAGTAGCGGGAGTAACCTACAATGAGCAGTTCTTC
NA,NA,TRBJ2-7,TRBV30,CAWSLGDYEQYF,TGTGCCTGGAGTCTTGGAGATTACGAGCAGTACTTC